This section outlines one TCR beta chain sequence together with its context. Antigen: not known. This sample was included in a study of cytomegalovirus exposure and HLA in healthy donors. The wider study: Per a later analysis, the 666 first-cohort and approximately 120 validation repertoires shared one platform.

Data came from immunoSEQ multiplex PCR; TCRdb stores just in-frame clones and leaves some out. The table shows 150,000 to 250,000 clones, with 70% to 85% occurring only once. Regarding the study as a whole: A list of roughly 180 TCR beta chains associated with cytomegalovirus was given. TCR clusters originating in the first cohort tended to co-occur in the 100 to 150 validation repertoires, according to a later analysis.

Germline V CDR1 and CDR2: MNHNS, SASEGT. CDR3 length equals 14 residues. V gave up 8 bases and J gave up 1 base, with 11 bases separating them. The TCR sequence derives from a woman in her 30s in good health and CMV-seropositive. Sequencing input: PBMCs. The gene calls are TRBV6-1 and TRBJ2-2, with D unclear. CDR3 protein: CASAGQRNTGELFF. In nucleotides, the CDR3 is TGTGCCAGCGCAGGCCAGAGGAACACCGGGGAGCTGTTTTTT.